Reported below is one T cell receptor beta chain. Its antigen is currently unknown. This record comes from a study of chemoradiotherapy in HPV16-positive cancers. Study context: Functional T-cell assays on a couple of HPV16-positive patients' cells defined candidate HPV-specific clones and common TCR motifs. Findings and caveats of the study: During treatment, candidate HPV-specific clones and E7-related motifs expanded in tumor. In HPV16-positive patients, HPV-responsive T-cell expansion tracked better recurrence-free survival.

Samples were taken several times over chemoradiotherapy. Profiled with immunoSEQ multiplex PCR; TCRdb holds only in-frame clones, not every one. This table holds 6,500 to 8,500 clones, 70% to 90% found once. Trimming removed 6 bases from V and 1 base from J, with 15 bases in between. The CDR3 spans 15 residues. Germline loops: CDR1 MNHNS, CDR2 SASEGT. V is TRBV6-1 and J is TRBJ1-2, with D uncertain. The sequence was collected from a human donor with HPV-associated anogenital cancer. The source material was blood, sampled from a patient who underwent chemoradiotherapy. This CDR3 reads CASRRVHQLNYGYTF. As DNA, the CDR3 is TGTGCCAGCAGAAGGGTACACCAGCTTAACTATGGCTACACCTTC.